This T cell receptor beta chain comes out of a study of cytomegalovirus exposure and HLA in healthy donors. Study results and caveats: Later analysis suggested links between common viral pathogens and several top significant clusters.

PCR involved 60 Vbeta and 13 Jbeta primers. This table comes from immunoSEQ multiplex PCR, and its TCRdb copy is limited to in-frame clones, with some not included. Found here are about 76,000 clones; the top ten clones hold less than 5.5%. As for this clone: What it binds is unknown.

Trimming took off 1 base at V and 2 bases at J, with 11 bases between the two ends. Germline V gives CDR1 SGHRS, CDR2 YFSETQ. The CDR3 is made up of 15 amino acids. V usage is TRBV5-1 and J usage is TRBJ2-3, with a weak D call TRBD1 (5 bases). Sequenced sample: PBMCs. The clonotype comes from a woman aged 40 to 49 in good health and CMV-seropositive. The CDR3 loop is CASSLTGVFTDTQYF. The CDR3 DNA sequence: TGCGCCAGCAGCTTGACAGGAGTTTTCACAGATACGCAGTATTTT. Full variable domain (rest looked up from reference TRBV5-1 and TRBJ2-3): KAGVTQTPRYLIKTRGQQVTLSCSPISGHRSVSWYQQTPGQGLQFLFEYFSETQRNKGNFPGRFSGRQFSNSRSEMNVSTLELGDSALYLCASSLTGVFTDTQYFGPGTRLTVL.